The sequence of this T cell receptor (beta chain) was determined in a study of Ad26.COV2.S vaccination and SARS-CoV-2 variants. Study as a whole: Once, or twice with 56 days between doses, Ad26.COV2.S was given intramuscularly.

Treatment defined: 15 to 20 received Ad26.COV2.S at low or high dose, single or two shots; roughly five received placebo; per-sample allocation not given. Day 63 after the first injection of vaccine or placebo was the sampling time. SARS-CoV-2 spike from the Wuhan strain was encoded by the vaccine, an Ad26 vector. Clones were read by immunoSEQ multiplex PCR, and TCRdb kept only the in-frame ones, dropping some. Found here are 350,000 to 450,000 clones, 92% of them singletons; the top ten hold more than 1.5%. In germline, CDR1 is SGHRS, CDR2 YFSETQ. The V and J ends lost 1 base and 4 bases respectively, with 15 bases between them. This CDR3 contains 15 residues.

Here the sequenced sample was peripheral blood, taken in a trial of Ad26.COV2.S vaccine versus placebo. The receptor comes from a person between 18 and 60 years old who received the Ad26.COV2.S COVID-19 vaccine or a placebo. The chain is built from TRBV5-1 and TRBJ2-7; D remains ambiguous. The CDR3 reads CASSLLSGPEYEQYF. As DNA, the CDR3 is TGCGCCAGCAGCTTGTTATCCGGGCCTGAATACGAGCAGTACTTC.